A selection of T cell receptor beta chains follows, all from one sample in a study of control samples from healthy donors and cancer patients. TCRdb keeps only in-frame clones here, not all; method: immunoSEQ multiplex PCR. The sample contains about 140,000 clones, roughly 89% of which appear only once. Sample: blood. The source is a young man in good health. Both conserved end residues are part of each CDR3. D genes are given only for firm matches. A row's size may be missing; if present it is once, few, many or a size class.

>.|TRBV5-4|.|TRBJ2-5
TGTGCCAGCGAATTTTGGCGGGTCCTCCAAGAGACCCAGTACTTC
CASEFWRVLQETQYF
>TRBD1|TRBV19|.|TRBJ1-2
TGTGCCAGTACCCGCAACAGGGGACCATCTAACTATGGCTACACCTTC
CASTRNRGPSNYGYTF
>.|TRBV7-9|once|TRBJ1-2
TGTGCCAGCCGGGGGGGGCACTATGGCTACACCTTC
CASRGGHYGYTF
>.|TRBV6-1|.|TRBJ1-3
TGTGCCAGCAGTGAACGGGACACTGGAAACACCATATATTTT
CASSERDTGNTIYF
>TRBD2|TRBV9|.|TRBJ2-1
TGTGCCAGCAGCGTCCTAGCGGACCACAATGAGCAGTTCTTC
CASSVLADHNEQFF
>.|TRBV28|.|TRBJ1-3
TGTGCCAGCAGTCCCCGAGGTTTGGGGTTGTCTGGAAACACCATATATTTT
CASSPRGLGLSGNTIYF
>TRBD2|TRBV6-5|.|TRBJ2-3
TGTGCCAGCAGTCGGGGGGGAAGCACAGATACGCAGTATTTT
CASSRGGSTDTQYF
>.|TRBV27|.|TRBJ1-6
TGTGCCAGCACTCTAAAGAGCTCCTATAATTCACCCCTCCACTTT
CASTLKSSYNSPLHF
>TRBD1|TRBV18|once|TRBJ1-6
TGTGCCAGCTCACCGGGACAGGTCTTGGCTTCACCCCTCCACTTT
CASSPGQVLASPLHF
>.|TRBV9|.|TRBJ1-5
TGTGCCAGCAGCCCCAGGGGAGGGGTCCAGCCCCAGCATTTT
CASSPRGGVQPQHF
>.|TRBV4-2|.|TRBJ2-4
TGTGCCAGCAGCCAAGCACTTGTTCAGGGAAGTCCTGCCAAAAACATTCAGTACTTC
CASSQALVQGSPAKNIQYF
>TRBD1|TRBV11-2|.|TRBJ1-1
TGTGCCAGCAGCTTCCTGCCTGGACAGGGGACGACTGAAGCTTTCTTT
CASSFLPGQGTTEAFF
>TRBD1|TRBV5-1|.|TRBJ1-5
TGCGCCAGCAGTTTAGGACAGGGAGGAAATCAGCCCCAGCATTTT
CASSLGQGGNQPQHF
>TRBD1|TRBV28|.|TRBJ2-7
TGTGCCAGCAGCCTGACAGGGGCCACCGAGCAGTACTTC
CASSLTGATEQYF
>TRBD1|TRBV3-1/TRBV3-2|.|TRBJ1-2
TGTGCCAGCAGCCCGGGACAGGATGGGAGGTCCTACACCTTC
CASSPGQDGRSYTF
>.|TRBV21-1|.|TRBJ1-2
TGTGCCAGCAGCATGGGGTGGGACGGAGCACCTAATGGCTACACCTTC
CASSMGWDGAPNGYTF
>.|TRBV7-9|.|TRBJ2-5
TGTGCCAGCAGCTCTCAAGAGACCCAGTACTTC
CASSSQETQYF
>.|TRBV19|.|TRBJ2-2
TGTGCCAGTAGATTGACGGCAGCGAACACCGGGGAGCTGTTTTTT
CASRLTAANTGELFF
>.|TRBV27|.|TRBJ2-7
TGTGCCAGCAGTTTATCGGTACAGGCCGCCTACGAGCAGTACTTC
CASSLSVQAAYEQYF
>TRBD1|TRBV10-3|.|TRBJ1-1
TGTGCCATCAGTGAGACAGACAGGGGGCTTCAATTTGGCACTGAAGCTTTCTTT
CAISETDRGLQFGTEAFF
>.|TRBV5-3|.|TRBJ1-5
TGTGCCAGAAGCTTGGACAGGAGCAATCAGCCCCAGCATTTT
CARSLDRSNQPQHF
>.|TRBV11-2|.|TRBJ1-1
TGTGCCAGCAGCTTAGATTTTTCGGGGTATATTGACACTGAAGCTTTCTTT
CASSLDFSGYIDTEAFF
>.|TRBV5-3|once|TRBJ1-5
TGTGCCAGAAGCACAGACAGCGGCAATCAGCCCCAGCATTTT
CARSTDSGNQPQHF
>TRBD1|TRBV29-1|.|TRBJ1-4
TGCAGCGTCGGGACAGGGTGGGGGGAAAAACTGTTTTTT
CSVGTGWGEKLFF
>TRBD2|TRBV15|.|TRBJ2-2
TGTGCCACCAGCAGAGGCGGGACTAGTGGTCGAATCACCGGGGAGCTGTTTTTT
CATSRGGTSGRITGELFF
>.|TRBV6-1|.|TRBJ1-2
TGTGCCAGCAGTGAAGCGCAGGCCAATTCGGGCTATGGCTACACCTTC
CASSEAQANSGYGYTF
>.|TRBV24-1|once|TRBJ2-7
TGTGCCACCCCTCCCCGAATGGATACACACGAGCAGTACTTC
CATPPRMDTHEQYF